Sequencing of this T cell receptor (beta chain) was carried out in a study of blood T cell repertoires in COVID-19. The V gene's germline CDR1 is LGHNA and CDR2 YSLEER. This CDR3 has 13 residues. V gave up 0 bases and J gave up 8 bases, with 10 bases separating them. Method: immunoSEQ multiplex PCR; TCRdb's copy keeps in-frame clones and lacks some. The sample yields roughly 400,000 clones, 91% seen once. The receptor was derived from a woman in her thirties or forties who had been exposed to COVID-19. J is TRBJ1-2 and V is TRBV4-3; D might be TRBD1 (5 bases). Material: PBMCs or T cells enriched from blood (not recorded which). The CDR3 loop is CASSQEAGHGYTF. The CDR3 DNA follows: TGCGCCAGCAGCCAAGAGGCGGGGCACGGCTACACCTTC.